Given below is one T cell receptor (beta chain) in context. The entry originates in a study of blood T cell repertoires in COVID-19. In the authors' workflow: Reference gene primer amplification gave nucleated cell count estimates. Only in-frame clones appear in the TCRdb table, and some are missing; sequencing was by immunoSEQ multiplex PCR. D and trimming come from the DNA, and the V and J calls and clone size come from that table. Among 130,000 to 150,000 clones, 80% to 90% were seen once, and the ten largest hold about 4.3%. The CDR3 length is 15 residues. Germline V lookup: CDR1 LGHDT, CDR2 YNNKEL (reference sequence). V was shortened by 0 bases and J by 2 bases, with 11 bases between the two germline ends.

The chain carries TRBV3-1 (or the pseudogene TRBV3-2) and TRBJ2-7, with D unresolved. Material: peripheral blood. This TCR was recovered from a middle-aged woman with acute or convalescent COVID-19. CDR3 protein: CASSQDPDSPYEQYF. CDR3 bases: TGTGCCAGCAGCCAAGACCCAGACTCCCCCTACGAGCAGTACTTC.